The 19 T cell receptor beta chains below come from one sample, sequenced in a study of T cell responses to AZD1222 COVID-19 vaccine. The method was immunoSEQ multiplex PCR; TCRdb's version includes in-frame clones alone and lacks a portion of them. The sample includes 150,000 or so clones, 91% of them seen just once. The sample was peripheral blood, taken on day 0 of AZD1222 vaccination. The receptors here all came from an adult in good health.

CDR3 loop: CASSYTDTQYF. CDR3 bases: TGTGCCAGCAGCTACACAGATACGCAGTATTTT. V usage is TRBV5-8 and J usage is TRBJ2-3; D is unclear. From germline, CDR1 is SGHTS and CDR2 YDEGEE. The CDR3 is made up of 11 amino acids. V lost 3 bases, J lost 2 bases, and 1 base lay in between.

To note about this clone: The same CDR3 arises from other DNA sequences in this sample as well. This chain joins TRBV6-2 or TRBV6-3 and TRBJ2-6; no clear D gene. The CDR3 runs 13 residues. V shed 5 bases and J shed 0 bases, with 2 bases lying between them. Germline CDR1 is MNHEY and CDR2 is SVGEGT. DNA of the CDR3: TGTGCCAGCAGTCTCTCTGGGGCCAACGTCCTGACTTTC. Its protein is CASSLSGANVLTF.

In this sample, this clone turned up once. One end of the junction fails to match germline, which may point to a read error. V is TRBV7-2 and J is TRBJ2-3, with TRBD2 identical over 9 bases. This CDR3 is 15 amino acids long. From germline, CDR1 is SGHTA and CDR2 FQGNSA. This chain's CDR3 is CASSLAGVRGDTQYF. The CDR3 nucleotides are TGTGCCAGCAGTTTAGCGGGAGTAAGGGGCGATACGCAGTATTTT. The variable domain in full, with the rest retrieved from reference TRBV7-2 and TRBJ2-3, is GAGVSQSPSNKVTEKGKDVELRCDPISGHTALYWYRQSLGQGLEFLIYFQGNSAPDKSGLPSDRFSAERTGGSVSTLTIQRTQQEDSAVYLCASSLAGVRGDTQYFGPGTRLTVL.

The V gene is TRBV5-6, the J gene TRBJ2-1; no reliable D call. Germline CDR1 and CDR2: SGHDT and YYEEEE. The CDR3 extends over 14 amino acids. V lost 2 bases and J 3 bases, leaving 9 bases between the germline ends. CDR3 amino acids: CASSLGSDYNEQFF. As DNA, the CDR3 is TGTGCCAGCAGCTTAGGTAGTGACTACAATGAGCAGTTCTTC.

The gene calls are TRBV30 and TRBJ2-3; D is unclear. Germline loops: CDR1 GTSNPN, CDR2 SVGIG (reference sequence). CDR3 length: 11 amino acids. Trimming took 4 bases from V and 5 from J, leaving 7 bases between them. In nucleotides, the CDR3 is TGTGCCTGGATATCCCTAGATACGCAGTATTTT. Translating it yields CAWISLDTQYF.

This chain joins TRBV27 and TRBJ2-7, with TRBD1 matching over 12 bases. This CDR3 comprises 15 residues. The germline V gene encodes CDR1 MNHEY and CDR2 SMNVEV (reference sequence). Trimming at V came to 2 bases and at J to 2 bases, leaving 1 base not matched to a gene. CDR3 coding DNA: TGTGCCAGCAGTTTAGGGACAGGGGGCACCTACGAGCAGTACTTC. Translating gives CASSLGTGGTYEQYF.

The chain recombines TRBV7-2 with TRBJ2-1; TRBD2 matches at 9 bases. CDR1 SGHTA and CDR2 FQGNSA come from the germline V gene. The ends lost 4 bases at V and 10 bases at J; junction bases unmatched: 2. The CDR3 totals 12 residues. This CDR3 is CASSYTSGEQFF. In nucleotides, the CDR3 is TGTGCCAGCAGCTATACTAGCGGGGAGCAGTTCTTC.

This sequence joins TRBV28 and TRBJ2-2; no clear D gene. Germline CDR1 MDHEN, CDR2 SYDVKM. The germline V and J ends were trimmed by 5 bases and 3 bases, with 13 bases remaining between them. This CDR3 spans 15 amino acids. The CDR3 is CASSPEEPYTGELFF. CDR3 bases: TGTGCCAGCAGTCCCGAGGAGCCCTACACCGGGGAGCTGTTTTTT.

The chain joins TRBV9 to TRBJ2-2; 7 positions match TRBD2. Germline V CDR1 and CDR2: SGDLS, YYNGEE. CDR3 size: 16 residues. Trimming at V came to 4 bases and at J to 1 base, leaving 7 bases not matched to a gene. The CDR3 loop is CASSPPGEGNTGELFF. In nucleotides, the CDR3 is TGTGCCAGCAGCCCCCCGGGGGAGGGGAACACCGGGGAGCTGTTTTTT. Looking up the rest from reference TRBV9 and TRBJ2-2 gives the full variable domain: DSGVTQTPKHLITATGQRVTLRCSPRSGDLSVYWYQQSLDQGLQFLIQYYNGEERAKGNILERFSAQQFPDLHSELNLSSLELGDSALYFCASSPPGEGNTGELFFGEGSRLTVL.

The chain carries TRBV27 and TRBJ2-6; D remains unclear. Trimming left V 6 bases short and J 3 bases short, with 9 bases between. The CDR3 covers 14 residues. The V gene's germline CDR1 is MNHEY and CDR2 SMNVEV (reference sequence). CDR3 protein: CASRMGYGANVLTF. DNA for the CDR3: TGTGCCAGCAGGATGGGTTATGGGGCCAACGTCCTGACTTTC.

The chain has TRBV29-1 and TRBJ2-5; a weak D match, TRBD2 (6 bases). The germline V gene encodes CDR1 SQVTM and CDR2 ANQGSEA. The CDR3 sequence is 11 residues long. V shed 5 bases and J shed 2 bases, with 6 bases lying between them. The CDR3 DNA follows: TGCAGCGTTCGGGAGCAAGAGACCCAGTACTTC. It is translated as CSVREQETQYF.

The V call is TRBV6-4, the J call TRBJ1-1; D might be TRBD1 (5 bases). The V end was cut by 3 bases, the J end by 5 bases, with 16 bases between. Per the germline V gene, CDR1 is MRHNA and CDR2 is SNTAGT. CDR3 length: 15 residues. The CDR3 DNA reads as TGTGCCAGCAGTGAACTGGGACTAGGGAGAACTGAAGCTTTCTTT. It yields the protein CASSELGLGRTEAFF.

The chain employs TRBV28 and TRBJ1-5; 10 bases fit TRBD1. This CDR3 spans 16 amino acids. The germline V gene has CDR1 MDHEN and CDR2 SYDVKM. Trimming cost V 6 bases and J 1 base; bases outside gene matches: 6. The CDR3, as DNA: TGTGCCAGCAGGCAACGACAGGGGGCGAGCAATCAGCCCCAGCATTTT. Translated, it gives CASRQRQGASNQPQHF.

The chain is built from TRBV9 and TRBJ1-6, with 9 bases identical to TRBD1. This CDR3 spans 15 amino acids. CDR1 and CDR2 from the germline V gene are SGDLS and YYNGEE. Trimming took 3 bases from V and 6 from J; bases not matched to a gene: 4. In DNA form, the CDR3 reads TGTGCCAGCAGCGAGGGGACAGGGAGTAATTCACCCCTCCACTTT. It encodes CASSEGTGSNSPLHF.

V is TRBV2 and J is TRBJ2-3, with TRBD2 as a possible D gene (6 bases). The V gene's germline CDR1 is SNHLY and CDR2 FYNNEI. The CDR3 consists of 15 residues. Trimming cost V 7 bases and J 3 bases, with 17 bases left between them. Here the CDR3 reads CASKRRDRGTDTQYF. DNA of the CDR3: TGTGCCAGCAAGAGACGGGACCGGGGGACAGATACGCAGTATTTT. Looking up the rest from reference TRBV2 and TRBJ2-3 gives the full variable domain: EPEVTQTPSHQVTQMGQEVILRCVPISNHLYFYWYRQILGQKVEFLVSFYNNEISEKSEIFDDQFSVERPDGSNFTLKIRSTKLEDSAMYFCASKRRDRGTDTQYFGPGTRLTVL.

V gene TRBV6-5 combines with J gene TRBJ2-2; D possibly corresponds to TRBD1 (6 bases). CDR1 MNHEY and CDR2 SVGAGI come from the germline V gene. The ends were cut back, 2 bases at V and 3 bases at J, with 7 bases in the middle. CDR3 length: 14 amino acids. The CDR3 nucleotides read TGTGCCAGCAGTTACGGACAGCACACCGGGGAGCTGTTTTTT. Its protein product is CASSYGQHTGELFF.

As for this clone: Other DNA sequences in this sample translate to the same CDR3. The V and J genes are TRBV28 and TRBJ1-2; D gene uncertain. Trimming pared 8 bases from V and 2 bases from J, leaving 9 bases between. This CDR3 is built from 12 residues. Germline values: CDR1 MDHEN, CDR2 SYDVKM. Written as DNA, the CDR3 is TGTGCCAGCCATCGAGAGAACTATGGCTACACCTTC. This gives the protein CASHRENYGYTF.

The chain combines TRBV27 with TRBJ1-2; 9 nucleotides agree with TRBD1. From germline, CDR1 is MNHEY and CDR2 SMNVEV (reference sequence). This CDR3 comprises 14 residues. V shed 10 bases, J shed 4 bases, and the junction held 10 bases outside the gene matches. The CDR3 DNA reads TGTGCCACGGGTACCCCGGACAGGGGCTATGGCTACACCTTC. This encodes CATGTPDRGYGYTF.

This chain links TRBV12-5 with TRBJ2-5; TRBD1 might be the D (5 bases). This CDR3 spans 13 amino acids. Between the trimmed V and J ends, which lost 6 bases and 6 bases, there was a span of 14 bases. Germline V gene sequence: CDR1 LGHNT, CDR2 FRNRAP. This CDR3 is CASGLGRTKTQYF. In DNA form, the CDR3 reads TGTGCTAGTGGCCTTGGACGGACAAAGACCCAGTACTTC. The full variable domain, its missing parts supplied by reference TRBV12-5 and TRBJ2-5, is DARVTQTPRHKVTEMGQEVTMRCQPILGHNTVFWYRQTMMQGLELLAYFRNRAPLDDSGMPKDRFSAEMPDATLATLKIQPSEPRDSAVYFCASGLGRTKTQYFGPGTRLLVL.